The 9 T cell receptor beta chains given below trace back to one sample, sequenced in a study of blood T cell repertoires in COVID-19. Profiled with immunoSEQ multiplex PCR; TCRdb holds only in-frame clones, not every one. This table has 80,000 or so clones, 75% to 95% appearing once. Sequencing was done on a sample of peripheral blood. All receptors come from a woman in her fifties or sixties in a cohort sampled during active COVID-19.

The CDR3 region is CASSLDSSTDTQYF. The CDR3 DNA sequence: TGCGCCAGCAGCTTGGACAGTAGCACAGATACGCAGTATTTT. This chain joins TRBV5-1 and TRBJ2-3; D is undetermined. The germline V and J ends were trimmed by 0 bases and 0 bases, with 5 bases remaining between them. Germline V gene sequence: CDR1 SGHRS, CDR2 YFSETQ. The CDR3 has 14 residues.

This clone was detected only once. The gene calls are TRBV27 and TRBJ2-7, with TRBD2 identical over 9 bases. Germline CDR1 is MNHEY and CDR2 is SMNVEV (reference sequence). The CDR3 has 17 amino acids. Germline trimming cut 0 bases from V and 3 bases from J; bases unmatched to any gene: 9. The CDR3 spells CASSLSPAGGGLYEQYF. Here the CDR3 DNA reads TGTGCCAGCAGTTTATCCCCCGCGGGGGGGGGCCTCTACGAGCAGTACTTC.

The V gene is TRBV5-6, the J gene TRBJ2-4; TRBD2 matches at 9 bases. Unmatched junction bases numbered 2, after V lost 0 bases and J lost 7 bases. Germline V gene lookup returns CDR1 SGHDT and CDR2 YYEEEE. This CDR3 is built from 14 residues. For the CDR3, the DNA is TGTGCCAGCAGCTTGGTAGCGGGAGCCAACATTCAGTACTTC. Protein product: CASSLVAGANIQYF.

The chain combines TRBV5-4 with TRBJ2-5; 12 bases fit TRBD2. The CDR3 has 16 residues. J lost 5 bases, V lost 4 bases, and 9 bases had no gene match. Germline CDR1 is SGHNT and CDR2 is YYREEE (reference sequence). Written as DNA, the CDR3 is TGTGCCAGCAGCCAAGGACTAGCGGGACTTGTGGAGACCCAGTACTTC. This codes for CASSQGLAGLVETQYF.

This clone was seen just once. V is TRBV7-9 and J is TRBJ1-1; 8 nucleotides agree with TRBD1. The CDR3 is 13 amino acids. The trim removed 3 bases at V and 5 bases at J, leaving 2 bases unmatched. Germline CDR1 SEHNR, CDR2 FQNEAQ (reference sequence). CDR3 sequence: CASSFTGGTEAFF. The CDR3 nucleotides read TGTGCCAGCAGCTTCACAGGGGGGACTGAAGCTTTCTTT.

The chain couples TRBV6-1 to TRBJ2-7; D is possibly TRBD2 (6 bases). The CDR3 spans 15 residues. V lost 2 bases and J 1 base, leaving 12 bases between the germline ends. Germline lookup yields CDR1 MNHNS and CDR2 SASEGT. As DNA, the CDR3 is TGTGCCAGCAGTGAACAGGGACTGGAATCCTACGAGCAGTACTTC. The encoded protein is CASSEQGLESYEQYF.

The chain joins TRBV9 to TRBJ2-1, with 10 bases that match TRBD2. The CDR3 is 15 amino acids. CDR1 is SGDLS and CDR2 is YYNGEE in the germline V gene. Trimming cost V 3 bases and J 3 bases; bases outside gene matches: 3. The DNA of the CDR3 is TGTGCCAGCAGCGAGGGACTAGCGAACTACAATGAGCAGTTCTTC. It specifies CASSEGLANYNEQFF.

The CDR3 here is CASSQSSGNYGYTF. CDR3 coding DNA: TGTGCCAGCAGCCAATCTTCAGGGAACTATGGCTACACCTTC. The rearrangement uses TRBV14 and TRBJ1-2; tentatively, D is TRBD1 (5 bases). The ends were cut back, 2 bases at V and 2 bases at J, with 9 bases in the middle. This CDR3 has 14 residues. Germline assignment: CDR1 SGHDN and CDR2 FVKESK.

The chain carries TRBV24-1 and TRBJ2-5, with D possibly matching TRBD2 (6 bases). Per germline, CDR1 KGHDR and CDR2 SFDVKD. CDR3 length: 14 residues. Trimming removed 2 bases from V and 4 bases from J, with 10 bases in between. The CDR3 DNA sequence: TGTGCCACCAGTGATTCGAGGAGGGCAGAGACCCAGTACTTC. Amino acid sequence: CATSDSRRAETQYF.